The 15 T cell receptor beta chains reported below all come from one sample, sequenced in a study of T cell changes during pregnancy in multiple sclerosis (dated by TCRdb to about 2019). The library was obtained by the immunoSEQ multiplex PCR assay. Not all clones reach the TCRdb copy of this immuneACCESS table, which keeps in-frame sequences only. Checked studies attribute under half of the gap to unresolved V genes and leave the rest unexplained. Across this sample there are about 67,000 clones, with roughly 90% seen only once. 1.4% of the sample is in the top ten clones. Material: peripheral blood, obtained in the second trimester of pregnancy. These receptors were obtained from a female donor with multiple sclerosis, enrolled in a pregnancy study.

This chain joins TRBV4-3 and TRBJ1-4; D possibly corresponds to TRBD1 (6 bases). Germline values: CDR1 LGHNA, CDR2 YSLEER. This CDR3 has 15 residues. The V end was cut by 1 base, the J end by 8 bases, with 14 bases between. The CDR3 DNA follows: TGCGCCAGCAGCCAAGCGGGTGCCACAGGGGAAAAACTGTTTTTT. Its translation is CASSQAGATGEKLFF.

The chain links TRBV10-3 to TRBJ1-2; the D is unclear. This CDR3 has 14 residues. Germline CDR1 ENHRY, CDR2 SYGVKD. Trimming cost V 4 bases and J 8 bases, with 17 bases left between them. The CDR3 sequence is CAISVTVSDHGYTF. The CDR3, as DNA: TGTGCCATCAGTGTAACAGTTTCTGATCACGGCTACACCTTC.

The chain links TRBV19 to TRBJ1-1, with 9 nucleotides matching TRBD1. CDR3 length equals 14 residues. Trimming removed 7 bases from V and 2 bases from J; junction bases left unmatched: 5. The germline gives CDR1 LNHDA, CDR2 SQIVND (reference sequence). CDR3 coding DNA: TGTGCCAGTACCCTGGGACAGGGAAACACTGAAGCTTTCTTT. Its translation is CASTLGQGNTEAFF.

This clone was recorded once. The V call is TRBV7-6, the J call TRBJ2-5, with 9 positions matching TRBD1. CDR1 is SGHVS, CDR2 FNYEAQ, per germline. J gave up 5 bases and V 3 bases, and 4 bases lay outside the gene matches. The CDR3 length is 14 residues. The CDR3 spells CASSFTGTGETQYF. Here the CDR3 DNA reads TGTGCCAGCAGCTTCACCGGGACAGGGGAGACCCAGTACTTC. Based on the CDR3 plus reference TRBV7-6 and TRBJ2-5, the full variable domain is GAGVSQSPRYKVTKRGQDVALRCDPISGHVSLYWYRQALGQGPEFLTYFNYEAQQDKSGLPNDRFSAERPEGSISTLTIQRTEQRDSAMYRCASSFTGTGETQYFGPGTRLLVL.

V gene TRBV6-5 combines with J gene TRBJ2-7, with a tentative D call TRBD1 (5 bases). There are 13 residues in the CDR3. V lost 2 bases to trimming and J lost 1 base, with 6 bases between them. Per germline, CDR1 MNHEY and CDR2 SVGAGI. CDR3 sequence reads: CASSYQGSYEQYF. In nucleotides, the CDR3 is TGTGCCAGCAGTTACCAGGGTTCCTACGAGCAGTACTTC.

V is TRBV7-2 and J is TRBJ2-7; 7 nucleotides align to TRBD2. Germline assignment: CDR1 SGHTA and CDR2 FQGNSA. Trimming cost V 0 bases and J 0 bases; bases outside gene matches: 2. The CDR3 extends over 15 amino acids. In DNA, the CDR3 is TGTGCCAGCAGCTTAGCGGGGGGGAACTCCTACGAGCAGTACTTC. Amino acid sequence: CASSLAGGNSYEQYF.

The chain is built from TRBV6-5 and TRBJ1-5; D gene unclear. The CDR3 consists of 13 residues. Germline V gives CDR1 MNHEY, CDR2 SVGAGI. Trimming cost V 10 bases and J 0 bases, with 10 bases left between them. CDR3 in amino acids: CATRRYSNQPQHF. The DNA of the CDR3 is TGTGCCACCCGGCGGTATAGCAATCAGCCCCAGCATTTT.

The chain links TRBV19 to TRBJ2-2, with 9 bases aligning to TRBD2. Germline V gene data show CDR1 as LNHDA and CDR2 as SQIVND (reference sequence). The CDR3 loop spans 16 amino acids. V was clipped by 3 bases and J by 7 bases; unmatched bases: 9. CDR3 sequence (DNA): TGTGCCAGTAGTATTGTGCCTAGCGGGGCAGTCGGGGAGCTGTTTTTT. The encoded protein is CASSIVPSGAVGELFF.

J is TRBJ1-3 and V is TRBV5-1, with TRBD1 as a possible D gene (5 bases). V was cut by 4 bases and J by 1 base, with 9 bases left in between. The germline V gene encodes CDR1 SGHRS and CDR2 YFSETQ. The CDR3 extends over 14 amino acids. In DNA, the CDR3 is TGCGCCAGCAGCGCGGGGGTATCTGGAAACACCATATATTTT. Encoded protein: CASSAGVSGNTIYF.

This clone was observed a single time. The chain has TRBV21-1 and TRBJ2-1; TRBD2 is taken as the D call from the table, unchecked against the DNA. TRBV21-1 is deemed a pseudogene. The CDR3 consists of 16 residues. CDR3 sequence reads: CASSSRRTSGDNEQFF. Written as DNA, the CDR3 is TGTGCCAGCAGCTCCCGTAGGACTAGCGGGGACAATGAGCAGTTCTTC.

The chain joins TRBV7-9 to TRBJ2-1; 7 bases are a match to TRBD2. CDR1 is SEHNR and CDR2 is FQNEAQ in the germline V gene (reference sequence). Trimming cost V 0 bases and J 7 bases; bases outside gene matches: 9. The CDR3 has 16 residues. CDR3 protein: CASSLAQGGRTNEQFF. The CDR3 DNA sequence: TGTGCCAGCAGCTTAGCGCAGGGCGGGAGAACTAATGAGCAGTTCTTC.

The chain recombines TRBV19 with TRBJ1-2; the D gene is possibly TRBD1 (5 bases). The CDR3 is made up of 13 amino acids. The V end lost 3 bases, the J end lost 8 bases, and 13 bases lay between the germline ends. Germline V gives CDR1 LNHDA, CDR2 SQIVND (reference sequence). The CDR3 DNA is TGTGCCAGTAGTATGAATGGGGGGAGCGGCTACACCTTC. Amino acid sequence: CASSMNGGSGYTF.

V gene TRBV27 combines with J gene TRBJ1-5; TRBD1 is a possible D gene (5 bases). V was trimmed by 8 bases and J by 1 base, leaving 12 bases between them. The CDR3 extends over 14 amino acids. Germline V lookup: CDR1 MNHEY, CDR2 SMNVEV (reference sequence). The CDR3 region is CASGGGGSNQPQHF. CDR3 DNA sequence: TGTGCCAGCGGCGGGGGGGGAAGCAATCAGCCCCAGCATTTT.

The V gene is TRBV5-1, the J gene TRBJ1-2, with D perhaps matching TRBD1 (6 bases). The CDR3 consists of 14 residues. Germline values: CDR1 SGHRS, CDR2 YFSETQ. Trimming removed 4 bases from V and 1 base from J, with 11 bases in between. In DNA form, the CDR3 reads TGCGCCAGCAGCCTGGGGGGCCTTAACTATGGCTACACCTTC. It specifies CASSLGGLNYGYTF.

This clone was seen a few times. V gene TRBV13 combines with J gene TRBJ1-2, with 8 bases fitting TRBD1. V lost 5 bases, J lost 2 bases, and 7 bases stayed unmatched. The germline gives CDR1 PRHDT, CDR2 FYEKMQ (reference sequence). The CDR3 covers 15 residues. The CDR3 sequence: CASSGNRGENYGYTF. The CDR3 DNA reads TGTGCCAGCAGCGGAAACAGGGGGGAAAACTATGGCTACACCTTC.